One sample yielded the 11 T cell receptor beta chains listed below, sequenced in a study of cytomegalovirus exposure and HLA in healthy donors. With 60 Vbeta and 13 Jbeta primers, the PCR was carried out. The repertoire was sequenced with immunoSEQ multiplex PCR; TCRdb's copy has only in-frame clones and lacks some. Of 150,000 to 250,000 clones in the sample, 79% were seen once. Sequencing was performed on PBMCs. Receptors were obtained from a young woman in good health and CMV-seropositive.

This chain uses TRBV2 with TRBJ1-2, with a tentative D call TRBD1 (6 bases). The germline V gene encodes CDR1 SNHLY and CDR2 FYNNEI. The V end lost 4 bases, the J end lost 5 bases, and 20 bases lay between the germline ends. This CDR3 comprises 16 residues. CDR3 residues: CASSGEGEGIRYGYTF. DNA for the CDR3: TGTGCCAGCAGTGGGGAGGGGGAAGGGATCCGGTATGGCTACACCTTC.

This sequence joins TRBV4-3 and TRBJ1-2; D call uncertain. The CDR3 spans 15 residues. Germline loops: CDR1 LGHNA, CDR2 YSLEER. Trimming removed 0 bases from V and 0 bases from J, with 8 bases in between. In DNA form, the CDR3 reads TGCGCCAGCAGCCAAGATCGCCAGACTAACTATGGCTACACCTTC. It is translated as CASSQDRQTNYGYTF.

The genes are TRBV5-1 and TRBJ2-1; TRBD2 agrees at 14 bases. The CDR3 is 18 amino acids. Per germline, CDR1 SGHRS and CDR2 YFSETQ. After removal of 1 base from V and 9 bases from J, the junction contained 12 bases not matched to a gene. The CDR3 reads CASSLLPGLAGVSGEQFF. The CDR3 DNA reads TGCGCCAGCAGCTTGCTCCCGGGACTAGCGGGAGTTAGCGGTGAGCAGTTCTTC.

The chain carries TRBV10-1 and TRBJ1-1; TRBD1 might be the D (6 bases). The CDR3 extends over 15 amino acids. Deletions cut 2 bases from V and 4 bases from J, with 14 bases between. The germline V gene encodes CDR1 WNHNN and CDR2 SYGVQD (reference sequence). The DNA of the CDR3 is TGCGCCAGCAGTGAGAAAGGACCAGGGGTCACTGAAGCTTTCTTT. Protein sequence: CASSEKGPGVTEAFF.

A remark on this clone: The same CDR3 arises from other DNA sequences in this sample as well. V is TRBV5-5 and J is TRBJ2-1; TRBD1 matches at 7 bases. Germline trimming cut 5 bases from V and 14 bases from J; bases unmatched to any gene: 7. This CDR3 has 11 residues. From germline, CDR1 is SGHKS and CDR2 YYEKEE (reference sequence). The CDR3 nucleotides read TGTGCCAGCAGTTCATTGGGACAGAAGTTCTTC. It encodes CASSSLGQKFF.

The chain recombines TRBV2 with TRBJ1-5; 9 bases fit TRBD1. From germline, CDR1 is SNHLY and CDR2 FYNNEI. V trimming: 6 bases; J trimming: 7 bases; junction bases outside the gene matches: 10. The CDR3 has 15 amino acids. CDR3 protein: CASSDRDRVRQPQHF. In DNA form, the CDR3 reads TGTGCCAGCAGCGACCGGGACAGGGTAAGACAGCCCCAGCATTTT.

The chain is built from TRBV6-5 and TRBJ1-2; tentatively, D is TRBD1 (5 bases). Germline CDR1 and CDR2: MNHEY and SVGAGI. V gave up 5 bases and J gave up 5 bases, with 18 bases separating them. The CDR3 has 15 amino acids. The CDR3 sequence: CASSRVQAIGYGYTF. The CDR3, as DNA: TGTGCCAGCAGTAGGGTACAGGCAATAGGTTATGGCTACACCTTC.

The rearrangement links TRBV4-3 to TRBJ1-2; possible D gene TRBD1, 5 bases. The CDR3 is made up of 15 amino acids. The germline gives CDR1 LGHNA, CDR2 YSLEER. The ends were cut back, 0 bases at V and 3 bases at J, with 11 bases in the middle. The CDR3 is CASSQEPTGDYGYTF. CDR3 bases: TGCGCCAGCAGCCAAGAGCCCACGGGGGACTATGGCTACACCTTC.

V usage is TRBV27 and J usage is TRBJ2-1; 10 nucleotides match TRBD2. Germline trimming cut 6 bases from V and 4 bases from J; bases unmatched to any gene: 12. This CDR3 has 17 residues. The germline gives CDR1 MNHEY, CDR2 SMNVEV (reference sequence). The DNA for the CDR3 is TGTGCCAGCAGCTATAATGCCGGGACTAGCGAATACAATGAGCAGTTCTTC. Protein product: CASSYNAGTSEYNEQFF.

The chain is built from TRBV5-1 and TRBJ2-5, with a possible D match to TRBD2 (6 bases). Trimming took off 1 base at V and 7 bases at J, with 14 bases between the two ends. The CDR3 loop spans 14 amino acids. Germline loops: CDR1 SGHRS, CDR2 YFSETQ. The CDR3 loop is CASSLSAGGGTQYF. The CDR3 DNA reads TGCGCCAGCAGCTTGTCAGCCGGGGGAGGGACCCAGTACTTC.

The chain couples TRBV6-5 to TRBJ1-1; 9 bases match TRBD1. Germline trimming cut 8 bases from V and 4 bases from J; bases unmatched to any gene: 5. The germline V gene has CDR1 MNHEY and CDR2 SVGAGI. The CDR3 sequence is 13 residues long. This chain's CDR3 is CASGDRAGTEAFF. DNA of the CDR3: TGTGCCAGCGGGGACAGGGCGGGCACTGAAGCTTTCTTT.